The present entry profiles one TCR beta chain with its context. Its antigen is as yet unknown. Each patient relapsed following autologous stem cell transplantation, and prior brentuximab vedotin exposure differed. It was by magnetic negative selection that CD4+ T cells were purified from thawed PBMCs. The repertoire was sequenced with immunoSEQ multiplex PCR; TCRdb's copy has only in-frame clones and lacks some. The sample consists of approximately 25,000 clones, over 65% of them appearing once. There are 16 residues in the CDR3. Germline lookup yields CDR1 MNHNY and CDR2 SVGAGI (reference sequence). V lost 0 bases and J 3 bases, leaving 9 bases between the germline ends. This sample stems from a study of PD-1 blockade in classical Hodgkin lymphoma. Study-wide points: There was a significant rise in CD4+ TCR diversity by C4D1, with no such rise for CD8+. Baseline diversity in complete responders resembled that of newly diagnosed patients. Exclusion removed patients who began nivolumab under 1 year after ASCT. Diminished baseline TCR diversity has been reported in newly diagnosed patients relative to healthy donors.

This material consisted of CD4+ T cells from blood, taken at baseline. The TCR sequence derives from a human donor with classical Hodgkin lymphoma. V is TRBV6-6 and J is TRBJ1-6; D remains ambiguous. This chain's CDR3 is CASSYSIPVYNSPLHF. The CDR3, as DNA: TGTGCCAGCAGTTACTCGATACCGGTCTATAATTCACCCCTCCACTTT.